These 21 T cell receptor beta chains share one sample of origin, sequenced in a study of shared clonotypes between healthy human individuals. Naive CD8 populations comprised CD45RO-negative cells positively selected for CCR7, excluding terminally differentiated effector memory CD45RA+ cells. Using immunoSEQ multiplex PCR, the repertoire was profiled, and TCRdb retains in-frame clones only, with some absent. The table shows approximately 2,200,000 clones, with roughly 91% occurring only once. Source material: naive CD8+ T cells from PBMCs. These receptors were collected from a man between 18 and 35 years old in good health. Some clones in this sample may be carry-over from other donors' samples.

The genes are TRBV28 and TRBJ2-2; D possibly corresponds to TRBD2 (6 bases). The germline gives CDR1 MDHEN, CDR2 SYDVKM. The CDR3 contains 19 residues. V was shortened by 6 bases and J by 3 bases, with 26 bases between the two germline ends. The CDR3 bases are TGTGCCAGCAGATTGAGGAGGGAACAGTGGTTGTCGGACACCGGGGAGCTGTTTTTT. The encoded protein is CASRLRREQWLSDTGELFF.

The chain couples TRBV27 to TRBJ2-3; D remains ambiguous. Germline V gives CDR1 MNHEY, CDR2 SMNVEV (reference sequence). The CDR3 is 13 amino acids. Trimming shortened V by 1 base and J by 4 bases, and 6 bases separated the two germline ends. The DNA of the CDR3 is TGTGCCAGCAGTTTATGGGTAGCAGATACGCAGTATTTT. It yields the protein CASSLWVADTQYF.

This chain links TRBV7-8 with TRBJ2-5; TRBD2 is a possible D gene (5 bases). The germline V and J ends were trimmed by 2 bases and 5 bases, with 12 bases remaining between them. From germline, CDR1 is SGHVS and CDR2 FQNEAQ. This CDR3 has 14 residues. The DNA for the CDR3 is TGTGCCAGCAGCTTACTGCGACTAAGGGAGACCCAGTACTTC. Protein: CASSLLRLRETQYF.

This chain connects TRBV5-1 to TRBJ2-3, with 9 bases that match TRBD2. CDR1 is SGHRS and CDR2 is YFSETQ in the germline V gene. CDR3 length equals 16 residues. V trimming: 4 bases; J trimming: 2 bases; junction bases outside the gene matches: 8. Written as DNA, the CDR3 is TGCGCCAGCAGCCCCCTAGCGGGAAAAAACACAGATACGCAGTATTTT. This translates into CASSPLAGKNTDTQYF.

The chain uses TRBV28 and TRBJ1-1; D not certain. The germline V gene encodes CDR1 MDHEN and CDR2 SYDVKM. CDR3 length: 14 amino acids. The V end was cut by 7 bases, the J end by 0 bases, with 12 bases between. CDR3 protein: CASTPLIMNTEAFF. The CDR3 DNA is TGTGCCAGCACGCCTCTGATTATGAACACTGAAGCTTTCTTT.

V is TRBV5-6 and J is TRBJ1-5, with TRBD1 as a possible D gene (6 bases). Trimming pared 5 bases from V and 6 bases from J, leaving 15 bases between. In germline, CDR1 is SGHDT, CDR2 YYEEEE. The CDR3 contains 14 residues. The CDR3 spells CASSYSGTSQPQHF. In DNA form, the CDR3 reads TGTGCCAGCAGTTATTCCGGGACAAGTCAGCCCCAGCATTTT.

Concerning this clone: Different DNA sequences within this sample yield the same CDR3. This chain links TRBV4-3 with TRBJ2-5; 9 bases fit TRBD2. Losses at the gene ends were 1 base for V and 5 bases for J; bases not matched to a gene: 5. The CDR3 has 15 residues. Germline CDR1 is LGHNA and CDR2 is YSLEER. The CDR3 DNA follows: TGCGCCAGCAGCCAAGTTCGCGGGAGGGTGGAGACCCAGTACTTC. Protein: CASSQVRGRVETQYF.

The genes are TRBV7-9 and TRBJ1-5, with D maybe TRBD1 (6 bases). The CDR3 is 15 residues long. Germline-derived CDR1 and CDR2 are SEHNR and FQNEAQ (reference sequence). V was trimmed by 5 bases and J by 4 bases, leaving 15 bases between them. The CDR3 DNA reads as TGTGCCAGCAGCGGGGCTACAGGGTTGAATCAGCCCCAGCATTTT. Protein: CASSGATGLNQPQHF.

The chain uses TRBV9 and TRBJ1-1, with 10 bases identical to TRBD1. Germline V CDR1 and CDR2: SGDLS, YYNGEE. The CDR3 sequence is 15 residues long. Germline trimming cut 4 bases from V and 4 bases from J; bases unmatched to any gene: 7. CDR3 residues: CASSFGQGDGTEAFF. CDR3 nucleotide sequence: TGTGCCAGCAGCTTTGGACAGGGGGATGGCACTGAAGCTTTCTTT.

The chain is built from TRBV5-1 and TRBJ1-1; no clear D gene. The CDR3 runs to 15 residues. V lost 3 bases, J lost 0 bases, and 12 bases lay in between. Per germline, CDR1 SGHRS and CDR2 YFSETQ. The CDR3 loop reads CASSSRPVLNTEAFF. The CDR3 bases are TGCGCCAGCAGCTCGAGACCGGTCCTGAACACTGAAGCTTTCTTT. The whole variable domain, remainder taken from reference TRBV5-1 and TRBJ1-1, is KAGVTQTPRYLIKTRGQQVTLSCSPISGHRSVSWYQQTPGQGLQFLFEYFSETQRNKGNFPGRFSGRQFSNSRSEMNVSTLELGDSALYLCASSSRPVLNTEAFFGQGTRLTVV.

This rearrangement joins TRBV11-2 to TRBJ1-1, with D possibly matching TRBD1 (6 bases). The germline V and J ends were trimmed by 5 bases and 0 bases, with 16 bases remaining between them. The CDR3 length is 16 residues. Germline-derived CDR1 and CDR2 are SGHAT and FQNNGV. CDR3 DNA: TGTGCCAGCAGCCTGCAGACAGGTCCCTTGAACACTGAAGCTTTCTTT. This encodes CASSLQTGPLNTEAFF. The full variable domain, its missing parts supplied by reference TRBV11-2 and TRBJ1-1, is EAGVAQSPRYKIIEKRQSVAFWCNPISGHATLYWYQQILGQGPKLLIQFQNNGVVDDSQLPKDRFSAERLKGVDSTLKIQPAKLEDSAVYLCASSLQTGPLNTEAFFGQGTRLTVV.

The CDR3: CASSERGGSSYNEQFF. The DNA for the CDR3 is TGTGCCAGCAGTGAAAGGGGGGGTAGCTCCTACAATGAGCAGTTCTTC. The V call is TRBV2, the J call TRBJ2-1; TRBD2 might be the D (7 bases). V lost 2 bases and J 0 bases, leaving 11 bases between the germline ends. This CDR3 comprises 16 residues. Germline CDR1 and CDR2: SNHLY and FYNNEI.

CDR3 loop: CASIAGPDTQYF. CDR3 DNA: TGTGCCAGCATTGCGGGACCCGATACGCAGTATTTT. V and J are TRBV6-6 and TRBJ2-3, with TRBD2 as a possible D gene (6 bases). CDR3 length: 12 residues. Germline values: CDR1 MNHNY, CDR2 SVGAGI (reference sequence). With 7 bases removed from V and 6 bases from J, the gap between germline ends came to 11 bases.

The rearrangement joins TRBV28 to TRBJ2-7; 9 bases match TRBD2. CDR1 and CDR2 (germline): MDHEN, SYDVKM. J gave up 3 bases and V 7 bases, and 13 bases lay outside the gene matches. The CDR3 is 16 amino acids. Written as DNA, the CDR3 is TGTGCCAGCACCCCCTCGAGGAGACTAGCGGACTACGAGCAGTACTTC. Translated, it gives CASTPSRRLADYEQYF.

This sequence joins TRBV7-6 and TRBJ1-2, with D possibly TRBD1 on 5 matching bases. The CDR3 totals 18 residues. Germline CDR1 and CDR2: SGHVS and FNYEAQ. Trimming took off 1 base at V and 0 bases at J, with 18 bases between the two ends. The CDR3 sequence is CASSLEAREFAPNYGYTF. CDR3 DNA: TGTGCCAGCAGCTTAGAAGCCAGGGAGTTTGCCCCTAACTATGGCTACACCTTC. Drawing the rest from reference TRBV7-6 and TRBJ1-2, the complete variable domain is GAGVSQSPRYKVTKRGQDVALRCDPISGHVSLYWYRQALGQGPEFLTYFNYEAQQDKSGLPNDRFSAERPEGSISTLTIQRTEQRDSAMYRCASSLEAREFAPNYGYTFGSGTRLTVV.

The chain is built from TRBV5-5 and TRBJ2-2, with 7 bases lining up with TRBD2. The CDR3 spans 15 residues. CDR1 is SGHKS, CDR2 YYEKEE, per germline (reference sequence). The V segment lost 0 bases and the J segment 4 bases; nucleotides outside the gene matches: 3. The CDR3 DNA sequence: TGTGCCAGCAGCTTGGAGGGAGGGTCCACCGGGGAGCTGTTTTTT. Its translation is CASSLEGGSTGELFF.

The chain employs TRBV5-4 and TRBJ1-2, with a tentative D call TRBD1 (6 bases). Germline-derived CDR1 and CDR2 are SGHNT and YYREEE (reference sequence). V lost 0 bases and J lost 4, with 13 bases in between. This CDR3 comprises 15 residues. For the CDR3, the DNA is TGTGCCAGCAGCTTGGCCCCAGGGGACCGCTATGGCTACACCTTC. Its translation: CASSLAPGDRYGYTF.

In regard to this clone: Other DNA variants within this sample encode the same CDR3. The chain links TRBV27 to TRBJ2-7; D may be TRBD2 (5 bases). The CDR3 runs to 12 residues. The germline V and J ends were trimmed by 5 bases and 1 base, with 6 bases remaining between them. The germline gives CDR1 MNHEY, CDR2 SMNVEV (reference sequence). The DNA for the CDR3 is TGTGCCAGCAGTACGGGATCCTACGAGCAGTACTTC. It encodes CASSTGSYEQYF.

This clone was counted once. CDR3 nucleotides: TGTGCCAGCAGCTTGGGACTAGCGGGAGGTGATTTGTACTACGAGCAGTACTTC. This translates into CASSLGLAGGDLYYEQYF. The rearrangement links TRBV11-2 to TRBJ2-7, with 15 bases matching TRBD2. The CDR3 loop spans 18 amino acids. With V trimmed by 3 bases and J by 3 bases, 9 bases remained unmatched. CDR1 and CDR2 (germline): SGHAT, FQNNGV.

The chain combines TRBV4-1 with TRBJ2-7, with 7 bases matching TRBD1. The CDR3 runs 16 residues. The germline CDR1 and CDR2 sequences are MGHRA and YSYEKL. The ends lost 4 bases at V and 1 base at J; junction bases unmatched: 10. The CDR3, as DNA: TGCGCCAGCAGCCCAATTCGTCCCAGGGGGTCCTACGAGCAGTACTTC. Its protein product is CASSPIRPRGSYEQYF.

The rearrangement links TRBV6-5 to TRBJ2-7; D may be TRBD2 (7 bases). The CDR3 extends over 13 amino acids. The V and J ends lost 0 bases and 9 bases respectively, with 12 bases between them. The germline CDR1 and CDR2 sequences are MNHEY and SVGAGI. The CDR3 region is CASSYSGGLAQYF. The CDR3 coding sequence is TGTGCCAGCAGTTACTCGGGGGGGCTGGCGCAGTACTTC.